This T cell receptor (beta chain) stems from a study of blood T cell repertoires in COVID-19 (dated by TCRdb to the early 2020s). About the investigation overall: Samples covering the acute and convalescent phases of COVID-19 were provided by collaborators in the United States, Italy and Spain. The prospective study material was composed of cDNA or gDNA derived from T cells, B-cell-depleted T cells, or PBMCs. Subjects who had been exposed to COVID-19, were actively infected with it, or had recovered from it provided the deeply sampled blood TCRbeta repertoires that made up the dataset. The repertoires were released in a freely available public database intended as a resource for research on the immune response to SARS-CoV-2. The samples were drawn from the first 160 participants of the ongoing ImmuneRACE study and from 1,200 or so subjects provided by 6 global collaborators. Nearly every sample came with metadata listing a de-identified subject ID, COVID-19 status, age in years and sex. Where available, HLA class I and class II types were taken from metadata supplied by the sample provider and were not determined by assay-based typing.

Collaborating institutions collected whole blood in K2EDTA tubes following their own protocols. For TCRbeta analysis, collaborator samples were shipped as frozen whole blood, as isolated PBMCs, or as DNA extracted from either sample type. Turning to this clone: Its cognate antigen has yet to be identified. Base qualities were left out, and no much larger clone turns up one base away.

What the authors observed across the whole study: The amount of clinical and demographic metadata varied by source and participant and was provided uncurated.

The immunoSEQ Assay, a bias-controlled multiplex PCR, was used to amplify TCRbeta CDR3 regions from genomic DNA. The original methods were these. The number of nucleated cells in each sample was estimated by amplification of reference gene primers within the assay. To quantify the absolute abundance of each unique TCRbeta CDR3 rearrangement, sequence reads were collapsed and filtered. For each sample, productive Simpson clonality was calculated as the square root of Simpson's diversity index over productive rearrangements. Imported from immuneACCESS, the table was reduced by TCRdb to in-frame sequences with V and J called. These copies leave out some clones; in studies compared against another copy, an unresolved V gene accounts for under half, and the cause of the remainder is not known. D and trimming come from the DNA, and the V and J calls and clone size come from that table. Here the sample has about 120,000 clones; 77% occur a single time. 7.9% of the sample is taken by the ten largest.

The CDR3 measures 17 amino acids from cysteine to phenylalanine. The DNA shown is the 51-base CDR3, in frame from base 1. For CDR1 and CDR2, the germline V gene lists SGHVS and FQNEAQ. Trimming at the junction amounts to 1 base on V and 0 bases on J, and the germline ends lie 10 bases apart. The TCR sequence derives from a human donor in a cohort sampled during active COVID-19. Specimen: peripheral blood. The chain joins TRBV7-8 to TRBJ2-6, with no reliable assignment of the D segment. CDR3 protein: CASSLGALSSGANVLTF. The nucleotide sequence reads TGTGCCAGCAGCTTAGGGGCGTTAAGCTCTGGGGCCAACGTCCTGACTTTC.